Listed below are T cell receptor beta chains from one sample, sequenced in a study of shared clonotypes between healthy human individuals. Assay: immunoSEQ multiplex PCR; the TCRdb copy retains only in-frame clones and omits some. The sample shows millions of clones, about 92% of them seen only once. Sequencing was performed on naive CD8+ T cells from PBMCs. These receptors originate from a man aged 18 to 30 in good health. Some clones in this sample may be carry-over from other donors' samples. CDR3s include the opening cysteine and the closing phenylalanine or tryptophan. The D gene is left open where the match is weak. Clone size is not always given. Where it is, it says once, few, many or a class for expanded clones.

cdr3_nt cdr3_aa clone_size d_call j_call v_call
TGTGCCAGCAGTTTTAGCTGGGGCTCCTACGAGCAGTACTTC CASSFSWGSYEQYF NA NA TRBJ2-7 TRBV27
TGTGCCAGCAGCTCTTCAGGGAAACGGGATGAAAAACTGTTTTTT CASSSSGKRDEKLFF NA NA TRBJ1-4 TRBV13
TGTGCCAGCAATCCTGGGGAGACCCAGTACTTC CASNPGETQYF NA NA TRBJ2-5 TRBV2
TGCGCCAGCAGCTTGGCCGGCGGGATCTCCTACAATGAGCAGTTCTTC CASSLAGGISYNEQFF NA NA TRBJ2-1 TRBV5-1
TGTGCCAGCAGTTATAGCGGGAGACACTACGAGCAGTACTTC CASSYSGRHYEQYF NA TRBD2 TRBJ2-7 TRBV27
TGCGCCAGCAGCTTGCTTGCTGGTATACTTTACGAGCAGTACTTC CASSLLAGILYEQYF NA NA TRBJ2-7 TRBV5-1
TGTGCTTGGTCGGAGTTTGGAAATCAGCCCCAGCATTTT CAWSEFGNQPQHF NA NA TRBJ1-5 TRBV30
TGTGCCAGCAGAAGCCAGAACACCGGGGAGCTGTTTTTT CASRSQNTGELFF NA NA TRBJ2-2 TRBV6-1
TGTGCCATCAGTGAGTCGTCAGAAACCAACATTCAGTACTTC CAISESSETNIQYF NA NA TRBJ2-4 TRBV10-3
TGTGCCAGCAGTTCAGAAATCTCTGGAAACACCATATATTTT CASSSEISGNTIYF NA NA TRBJ1-3 TRBV28
TGTGCCAGCAGTTTTTCCCCAGGGTGGGAAATCAATGAGCAGTTCTTC CASSFSPGWEINEQFF NA NA TRBJ2-1 TRBV28
TGTGCCAGCACCCGGACAGGGTCTCTTGGTGAGACCCAGTACTTC CASTRTGSLGETQYF NA TRBD1 TRBJ2-5 TRBV7-9
TGCGCCAGCAGCTTGACCAGGCGGGGGGCGAAAAACATTCAGTACTTC CASSLTRRGAKNIQYF NA TRBD2 TRBJ2-4 TRBV5-1
TGTGCCAGCAGCCCTGATAGTAGTTGGACAGATGGCTACACCTTC CASSPDSSWTDGYTF NA NA TRBJ1-2 TRBV14
TGTGCCAGCAGCCACCTAGGACAGGCTTACGAGCAGTACTTC CASSHLGQAYEQYF NA TRBD1 TRBJ2-7 TRBV7-9
TGTGCCAGCAGTTTTGGGGGGTCCGGAAACACCATATATTTT CASSFGGSGNTIYF NA NA TRBJ1-3 TRBV28
TGTGCCAGCAGCGTAGACCGGGTGAGCGAGCAGTACTTC CASSVDRVSEQYF NA NA TRBJ2-7 TRBV9
TGTGCCAGCAGCCCTTTGCGTCACGGGGAGCTGTTTTTT CASSPLRHGELFF NA NA TRBJ2-2 TRBV28
TGTGCCAGCAGTGACAGACTCTCTGGGGCCAACGTCCTGACTTTC CASSDRLSGANVLTF once NA TRBJ2-6 TRBV2
TGTGCCAGCAGCATTACTAGTGCCGAAGAGACCCAGTACTTC CASSITSAEETQYF NA NA TRBJ2-5 TRBV13
TGTGCCAGCAGTTTGTACAGAAACTACGAGCAGTACTTC CASSLYRNYEQYF NA NA TRBJ2-7 TRBV28
TGTGCCAGCAGCTTGGGTGGGCCCTACGAGCAGTACTTC CASSLGGPYEQYF NA NA TRBJ2-7 TRBV7-9